A single sample gave rise to the 13 T cell receptor beta chains below, sequenced in a study of blood T cell repertoires in COVID-19. Sequenced by immunoSEQ multiplex PCR; TCRdb stores in-frame clones only, minus some. The sample consists of 200,000 to 250,000 clones, 90% to 95% of them appearing once. The sample consisted of peripheral blood. These receptor sequences come from a man in his fifties or sixties with COVID-19, enrolled during active disease.

This rearrangement joins TRBV3-1 (or the pseudogene TRBV3-2) to TRBJ2-1, with 10 positions matching TRBD2. V lost 4 bases, J lost 4 bases, and 4 bases stayed unmatched. This CDR3 has 15 amino acids. Germline V lookup: CDR1 LGHDT, CDR2 YNNKEL (reference sequence). In nucleotides, the CDR3 is TGTGCCAGCAGCCGAATAGCGGGGGGTTACAATGAGCAGTTCTTC. Amino acids: CASSRIAGGYNEQFF.

The chain is built from TRBV13 and TRBJ1-1; D call uncertain. V lost 0 bases, J lost 7 bases, and 9 bases lay in between. Looked up from germline, CDR1 is PRHDT and CDR2 is FYEKMQ (reference sequence). This CDR3 has 13 residues. CDR3 region: CASSLGQHREAFF. For the CDR3, the DNA is TGTGCCAGCAGCTTAGGACAGCATCGTGAAGCTTTCTTT.

This clone was recorded once. The J gene is TRBJ2-1, the V gene TRBV6-5; 10 bases match TRBD2. Trimming cost V 5 bases and J 4 bases; bases outside gene matches: 2. The germline V gene has CDR1 MNHEY and CDR2 SVGAGI. The CDR3 extends over 14 amino acids. DNA for the CDR3: TGTGCCAGCAGTCCGGGACTAGCGTACAATGAGCAGTTCTTC. Translated: CASSPGLAYNEQFF.

This clone was recorded only once. The chain has TRBV2 and TRBJ2-1; 9 nucleotides match TRBD2. This CDR3 has 13 residues. Losses at the gene ends were 10 bases for V and 4 bases for J; bases not matched to a gene: 5. In germline, CDR1 is SNHLY, CDR2 FYNNEI. CDR3 protein: CATDSGGYNEQFF. CDR3 in DNA: TGTGCCACCGATAGCGGGGGATACAATGAGCAGTTCTTC.

V usage is TRBV5-1 and J usage is TRBJ2-7, with D perhaps matching TRBD1 (5 bases). This CDR3 contains 13 residues. Trimming stripped 0 bases from V and 2 bases from J, with 6 bases between. Germline V lookup: CDR1 SGHRS, CDR2 YFSETQ. For the CDR3, the DNA is TGCGCCAGCAGCTTGGCAGGGCCCTACGAGCAGTACTTC. It codes for CASSLAGPYEQYF.

The chain recombines TRBV9 with TRBJ1-2; 12 bases are a match to TRBD1. The CDR3 contains 17 residues. The germline gives CDR1 SGDLS, CDR2 YYNGEE. V trimming: 3 bases; J trimming: 3 bases; junction bases outside the gene matches: 9. The CDR3 region is CASSANRDRGRDYGYTF. The CDR3 nucleotides read TGTGCCAGCAGCGCCAACCGGGACAGGGGGCGCGACTATGGCTACACCTTC.

The gene calls are TRBV5-1 and TRBJ2-3; TRBD1 matches at 9 bases. V shed 3 bases and J 5 bases; nucleotides not matched to a gene: 4. This CDR3 is built from 14 residues. Germline V gives CDR1 SGHRS, CDR2 YFSETQ. The CDR3 DNA reads as TGCGCCAGCAGCTCTGGACAGGGGTTAGATACGCAGTATTTT. Its translation is CASSSGQGLDTQYF.

The chain employs TRBV7-2 and TRBJ2-7, with 8 bases identical to TRBD2. Germline V gene sequence: CDR1 SGHTA, CDR2 FQGNSA. The trim removed 5 bases at V and 4 bases at J, leaving 7 bases unmatched. This CDR3 has 14 residues. The CDR3 nucleotides are TGTGCCAGCAGCCGGCTCGAGCGGGGGTACGAGCAGTACTTC. Amino acids: CASSRLERGYEQYF.

This chain uses TRBV24-1 with TRBJ1-2; 8 bases line up with TRBD1. Germline values: CDR1 KGHDR, CDR2 SFDVKD. This CDR3 has 16 residues. V lost 1 base to trimming and J lost 6 bases; unmatched junction nucleotides: 9. CDR3 coding DNA: TGTGCCACCAGTGATTTCAGGGGGCCGCCTCCAAATGGCTACACCTTC. Translated, it gives CATSDFRGPPPNGYTF.

This chain uses TRBV7-2 with TRBJ1-1, with 9 bases matching TRBD1. CDR1 is SGHTA, CDR2 FQGNSA, per germline. V lost 2 bases and J lost 1; bases outside the gene matches: 5. This CDR3 has 16 amino acids. This CDR3 reads CASSLIKGQGNTEAFF. The CDR3 coding sequence is TGTGCCAGCAGCTTAATAAAGGGACAGGGGAACACTGAAGCTTTCTTT.

The chain carries TRBV7-9 and TRBJ2-3, with 7 bases matching TRBD1. The CDR3 has 14 residues. After removal of 5 bases from V and 3 bases from J, the junction contained 5 bases not matched to a gene. Germline V gene sequence: CDR1 SEHNR, CDR2 FQNEAQ (reference sequence). In DNA, the CDR3 is TGTGCCAGCAGCCTACAGGGGCCGACAGATACGCAGTATTTT. Amino acid sequence: CASSLQGPTDTQYF.

The chain couples TRBV18 to TRBJ2-5, with D maybe TRBD1 (5 bases). Trimming took off 6 bases at V and 4 bases at J, with 15 bases between the two ends. Germline V gives CDR1 KGHSH, CDR2 LQKENI. This CDR3 spans 14 amino acids. CDR3 nucleotides: TGTGCCAGCTCCCCTACCTTGGGGCGAGAGACCCAGTACTTC. Amino acids: CASSPTLGRETQYF.

The chain carries TRBV6-5 and TRBJ2-4; TRBD1 might be the D (6 bases). V lost 8 bases and J lost 4, with 12 bases in between. Germline assignment: CDR1 MNHEY and CDR2 SVGAGI. The CDR3 sequence is 13 residues long. Written as DNA, the CDR3 is TGTGCCAGCTTATCAAGGGGGAAAAACATTCAGTACTTC. It is translated as CASLSRGKNIQYF.